These 29 T cell receptor beta chains came from one sample sequenced in a study of long-term antiretroviral therapy in people with HIV. A v3.0 immunoSEQ assay was performed at survey level. Method: immunoSEQ multiplex PCR; TCRdb's copy keeps in-frame clones and lacks some. This sample has about 36,000 clones, with more than 80% found just once. This material consisted of unsorted PBMCs, taken 3.4 years after starting antiretroviral therapy. Receptors originate from a man aged 25 to 40 with HIV.

The V call is TRBV14, the J call TRBJ1-1; D perhaps matches TRBD1 (6 bases). The germline V and J ends were trimmed by 1 base and 11 bases, with 20 bases remaining between them. Germline V CDR1 and CDR2: SGHDN, FVKESK. This CDR3 has 15 residues. CDR3 in DNA: TGTGCCAGCAGCCAAGTTCCCAGGGGAAGGGACTCGGCTTTCTTT. Translation: CASSQVPRGRDSAFF.

The rearrangement uses TRBV6-6 and TRBJ2-7; D ambiguous. The CDR3 sequence is 13 residues long. Germline loops: CDR1 MNHNY, CDR2 SVGAGI (reference sequence). The V and J ends lost 6 bases and 1 base respectively, with 10 bases between them. CDR3 loop: CASRMTSSYEQYF. In DNA, the CDR3 is TGTGCCAGCAGGATGACATCTTCCTACGAGCAGTACTTC.

The rearrangement joins TRBV29-1 to TRBJ1-1; 9 bases map to TRBD1. V gave up 7 bases and J gave up 3 bases; unmatched junction bases: 12. Germline assignment: CDR1 SQVTM and CDR2 ANQGSEA. The CDR3 length is 15 residues. The CDR3 is CSAGGQGGIDTEAFF. In nucleotides, the CDR3 is TGCAGCGCAGGGGGACAGGGTGGGATTGACACTGAAGCTTTCTTT.

The chain joins TRBV28 to TRBJ2-7; the D is unclear. This CDR3 comprises 14 residues. Between the trimmed V and J ends, which lost 2 bases and 2 bases, there was a span of 10 bases. Per the germline V gene, CDR1 is MDHEN and CDR2 is SYDVKM. The CDR3 is CASSLTQSTYEQYF. The CDR3 DNA reads TGTGCCAGCAGTTTAACCCAGAGTACCTACGAGCAGTACTTC.

The chain recombines TRBV7-9 with TRBJ2-7; 9 nucleotides agree with TRBD1. J lost 5 bases, V lost 4 bases, and 9 bases had no gene match. Germline-derived CDR1 and CDR2 are SEHNR and FQNEAQ (reference sequence). The CDR3 extends over 15 amino acids. CDR3 sequence (DNA): TGTGCCAGCAGCTCCCCGGACAGGGGTCTCCACGAGCAGTACTTC. It is translated as CASSSPDRGLHEQYF.

V gene TRBV5-8 combines with J gene TRBJ2-7, with 8 bases that match TRBD1. The CDR3 sequence is 15 residues long. V shed 2 bases, J shed 3 bases, and the junction held 7 bases outside the gene matches. Germline V CDR1 and CDR2: SGHTS, YDEGEE. In DNA form, the CDR3 reads TGTGCCAGCAGCTTCGCCGGGACAGGAGTCTACGAGCAGTACTTC. This gives the protein CASSFAGTGVYEQYF.

The rearrangement links TRBV7-2 to TRBJ2-7; 13 positions match TRBD2. Germline CDR1 reads SGHTA; CDR2 reads FQGNSA. The CDR3 sequence is 17 residues long. Losses at the gene ends were 2 bases for V and 7 bases for J; bases not matched to a gene: 11. The CDR3 coding sequence is TGTGCCAGCAGCTTACGACTAGCGGGAGGCCCCGGGGGGGAGCAGTACTTC. It is translated as CASSLRLAGGPGGEQYF.

The rearrangement links TRBV28 to TRBJ1-1; D is undetermined. The CDR3 extends over 15 amino acids. V shed 1 base and J shed 4 bases, with 13 bases lying between them. The V gene's germline CDR1 is MDHEN and CDR2 SYDVKM. The CDR3: CASSLLDGGGTEAFF. The CDR3, as DNA: TGTGCCAGCAGTTTATTGGACGGTGGAGGCACTGAAGCTTTCTTT. Complete variable domain (other parts from reference TRBV28 and TRBJ1-1): DVKVTQSSRYLVKRTGEKVFLECVQDMDHENMFWYRQDPGLGLRLIYFSYDVKMKEKGDIPEGYSVSREKKERFSLILESASTNQTSMYLCASSLLDGGGTEAFFGQGTRLTVV.

This sequence joins TRBV18 and TRBJ1-3; no clear D gene. The V gene lost 3 bases and the J gene lost 4 bases, with 22 bases spanning the gap. CDR1 and CDR2 from the germline V gene are KGHSH and LQKENI. The CDR3 consists of 18 residues. CDR3 DNA sequence: TGTGCCAGCTCACCGGTCGTCGGTTCTGGAAAATCGGGAAACACCATATATTTT. Amino acid sequence: CASSPVVGSGKSGNTIYF. Looking up the rest from reference TRBV18 and TRBJ1-3 gives the full variable domain: NAGVMQNPRHLVRRRGQEARLRCSPMKGHSHVYWYRQLPEEGLKFMVYLQKENIIDESGMPKERFSAEFPKEGPSILRIQQVVRGDSAAYFCASSPVVGSGKSGNTIYFGEGSWLTVV.

The rearrangement uses TRBV7-2 and TRBJ2-7; no firm D call. This CDR3 contains 14 residues. The V and J ends lost 4 bases and 6 bases respectively, with 16 bases between them. Germline loops: CDR1 SGHTA, CDR2 FQGNSA. CDR3 in DNA: TGTGCCAGCAGCTCCCTTAGTAGCAGCAGCGAGCAGTACTTC. It is translated as CASSSLSSSSEQYF.

This chain uses TRBV19 with TRBJ2-7; TRBD2 matches 11 bases. The V gene's germline CDR1 is LNHDA and CDR2 SQIVND (reference sequence). The length of the CDR3 is 14 residues. J gave up 2 bases and V 6 bases, and 3 bases lay outside the gene matches. The CDR3 region has the DNA TGTGCCAGTAGACCACTAGCGGGGGCCTACGAGCAGTACTTC. It specifies CASRPLAGAYEQYF.

The gene calls are TRBV9 and TRBJ1-1; tentative D call: TRBD1 (6 bases). Trimming shortened V by 0 bases and J by 1 base, and 10 bases separated the two germline ends. The CDR3 covers 15 residues. Germline values: CDR1 SGDLS, CDR2 YYNGEE. CDR3 in DNA: TGTGCCAGCAGCGTAGAGGACAGACCGAACACTGAAGCTTTCTTT. Residues: CASSVEDRPNTEAFF. The full variable domain, in which reference TRBV9 and TRBJ1-1 provide the parts outside the CDR3, is DSGVTQTPKHLITATGQRVTLRCSPRSGDLSVYWYQQSLDQGLQFLIQYYNGEERAKGNILERFSAQQFPDLHSELNLSSLELGDSALYFCASSVEDRPNTEAFFGQGTRLTVV.

The V call is TRBV19, the J call TRBJ2-1; D possibly corresponds to TRBD2 (6 bases). Germline V gene lookup returns CDR1 LNHDA and CDR2 SQIVND (reference sequence). Trimming removed 0 bases at V and 3 bases at J, with 12 bases between. The CDR3 is 16 amino acids. CDR3: CASSIDGRRGYNEQFF. The CDR3 DNA follows: TGTGCCAGTAGTATAGACGGGAGAAGAGGCTACAATGAGCAGTTCTTC. Filled out from reference TRBV19 and TRBJ2-1, the complete variable domain reads DGGITQSPKYLFRKEGQNVTLSCEQNLNHDAMYWYRQDPGQGLRLIYYSQIVNDFQKGDIAEGYSVSREKKESFPLTVTSAQKNPTAFYLCASSIDGRRGYNEQFFGPGTRLTVL.

V gene TRBV7-9 combines with J gene TRBJ1-1, with D perhaps matching TRBD1 (6 bases). V was cut by 5 bases and J by 3 bases, with 10 bases left in between. Germline V gives CDR1 SEHNR, CDR2 FQNEAQ (reference sequence). The CDR3 has 13 residues. The DNA of the CDR3 is TGTGCCAGCAGCACACAGGGATACACTGAAGCTTTCTTT. Its translation is CASSTQGYTEAFF.

The chain links TRBV4-3 to TRBJ2-7; TRBD1 agrees at 10 bases. Trimming removed 2 bases from V and 9 bases from J; junction bases left unmatched: 16. This CDR3 comprises 17 residues. The germline V gene has CDR1 LGHNA and CDR2 YSLEER. The CDR3 DNA is TGCGCCAGCAGCCAACGATCGTTTAGGGACAGGGGCGGTGTGCAGTACTTC. It translates to CASSQRSFRDRGGVQYF.

This clone was found once. The rearrangement uses TRBV28 and TRBJ2-7, with D maybe TRBD2 (5 bases). The CDR3 is 14 residues long. The V gene lost 5 bases and the J gene lost 4 bases, with 15 bases spanning the gap. Germline assignment: CDR1 MDHEN and CDR2 SYDVKM. The CDR3 nucleotides are TGTGCCAGCAGTCCCCGGGGAGCAGCTTACGAGCAGTACTTC. This translates into CASSPRGAAYEQYF. Together with reference TRBV28 and TRBJ2-7, the CDR3 gives the full variable domain: DVKVTQSSRYLVKRTGEKVFLECVQDMDHENMFWYRQDPGLGLRLIYFSYDVKMKEKGDIPEGYSVSREKKERFSLILESASTNQTSMYLCASSPRGAAYEQYFGPGTRLTVT.

This clone was seen only a few times. V is TRBV7-2 and J is TRBJ1-2; D is perhaps TRBD1 (6 bases). This CDR3 region has 13 residues. V gave up 3 bases and J gave up 2 bases, with 7 bases separating them. Germline assignment: CDR1 SGHTA and CDR2 FQGNSA. The CDR3 region has the DNA TGTGCCAGCAGCTTTGACAGGAACTATGGCTACACCTTC. Its translation is CASSFDRNYGYTF.

The genes are TRBV28 and TRBJ2-7; no reliable D call. Per the germline V gene, CDR1 is MDHEN and CDR2 is SYDVKM. Trimming pared 3 bases from V and 0 bases from J, leaving 6 bases between. This CDR3 region has 13 residues. The CDR3 coding sequence is TGTGCCAGCAGTTTGCCCAGCTCCTACGAGCAGTACTTC. Protein: CASSLPSSYEQYF. Looking up the rest from reference TRBV28 and TRBJ2-7 gives the full variable domain: DVKVTQSSRYLVKRTGEKVFLECVQDMDHENMFWYRQDPGLGLRLIYFSYDVKMKEKGDIPEGYSVSREKKERFSLILESASTNQTSMYLCASSLPSSYEQYFGPGTRLTVT.

This chain joins TRBV18 and TRBJ1-1; D perhaps matches TRBD1 (5 bases). Germline V gives CDR1 KGHSH, CDR2 LQKENI. This CDR3 has 12 amino acids. With 3 bases removed from V and 5 bases from J, the gap between germline ends came to 7 bases. DNA of the CDR3: TGTGCCAGCTCACCCGACAGAACTGAAGCTTTCTTT. Protein sequence: CASSPDRTEAFF.

This clone was seen more than once but under ten times. The chain joins TRBV7-9 to TRBJ1-1; D is perhaps TRBD1 (6 bases). CDR3 length: 15 amino acids. Germline V gene lookup returns CDR1 SEHNR and CDR2 FQNEAQ (reference sequence). Deletions cut 1 base from V and 5 bases from J, with 14 bases between. CDR3 DNA: TGTGCCAGCAGCTTAGGACAGGTCGTCCGTACTGAAGCTTTCTTT. Encoded protein: CASSLGQVVRTEAFF.

The chain is built from TRBV5-1 and TRBJ1-1; possibly TRBD1 for D (5 bases). The germline gives CDR1 SGHRS, CDR2 YFSETQ. The CDR3 runs 14 residues. Trimming took off 0 bases at V and 4 bases at J, with 10 bases between the two ends. The CDR3 nucleotides are TGCGCCAGCAGCTTGGGACTGGGGCCCACTGAAGCTTTCTTT. Its translation: CASSLGLGPTEAFF.

This chain links TRBV7-9 with TRBJ2-1, with 7 bases lining up with TRBD2. The CDR3 runs to 14 residues. J lost 7 bases, V lost 11 bases, and 14 bases had no gene match. Germline values: CDR1 SEHNR, CDR2 FQNEAQ (reference sequence). The CDR3 loop reads CAARPSGPPNEQFF. The CDR3 region has the DNA TGTGCCGCTCGACCTAGCGGACCACCTAATGAGCAGTTCTTC.

A word on this clone: The identical CDR3 is also encoded by other nucleotide sequences in the sample. The chain is built from TRBV9 and TRBJ1-2, with 8 bases that match TRBD1. The ends lost 3 bases at V and 5 bases at J; junction bases unmatched: 6. Germline V CDR1 and CDR2: SGDLS, YYNGEE. The CDR3 runs to 14 residues. Here the CDR3 DNA reads TGTGCCAGCAGCGCCACCGGGACAGGTTATGGCTACACCTTC. This codes for CASSATGTGYGYTF.

The gene calls are TRBV11-2 and TRBJ2-7; 11 bases map to TRBD1. The CDR3 has 17 residues. Germline values: CDR1 SGHAT, CDR2 FQNNGV. J lost 2 bases, V lost 2 bases, and 8 bases had no gene match. CDR3 in amino acids: CASSLRTGGASTYEQYF. In DNA, the CDR3 is TGTGCCAGCAGCTTAAGGACAGGGGGCGCGTCGACCTACGAGCAGTACTTC.

The chain recombines TRBV5-1 with TRBJ2-7; D perhaps matches TRBD2 (5 bases). The CDR3 runs to 15 residues. V dropped 5 bases and J dropped 2 bases, with 17 bases sitting between them. Germline values: CDR1 SGHRS, CDR2 YFSETQ. The CDR3 nucleotides read TGCGCCAGCAGACTAGACACCTACGGTGCCTACGAGCAGTACTTC. Its protein is CASRLDTYGAYEQYF.

V and J are TRBV7-9 and TRBJ2-3, with D uncertain. V lost 6 bases and J lost 1, with 11 bases in between. The CDR3 sequence is 14 residues long. Germline V gene data show CDR1 as SEHNR and CDR2 as FQNEAQ (reference sequence). CDR3 in amino acids: CASSSSDRTDTQYF. The CDR3 nucleotides read TGTGCCAGCAGTTCATCAGATCGCACAGATACGCAGTATTTT.

This sequence joins TRBV7-2 and TRBJ2-3; D may be TRBD1 or TRBD2 (5 bases each). The germline V gene has CDR1 SGHTA and CDR2 FQGNSA. The CDR3 sequence is 14 residues long. The ends were cut back, 7 bases at V and 0 bases at J, with 11 bases in the middle. CDR3 sequence reads: CASKDGASTDTQYF. In nucleotides, the CDR3 is TGTGCCAGCAAAGACGGGGCTAGCACAGATACGCAGTATTTT.

The chain employs TRBV28 and TRBJ2-7, with 7 bases lining up with TRBD2. The J segment lost 1 base and the V segment lost 7 bases, leaving 7 bases of the junction unmatched. This CDR3 contains 14 residues. Germline V gene sequence: CDR1 MDHEN, CDR2 SYDVKM. The CDR3 loop is CASIPRDYSYEQYF. DNA of the CDR3: TGTGCCAGCATCCCCCGGGACTATTCCTACGAGCAGTACTTC. Full variable domain (rest looked up from reference TRBV28 and TRBJ2-7): DVKVTQSSRYLVKRTGEKVFLECVQDMDHENMFWYRQDPGLGLRLIYFSYDVKMKEKGDIPEGYSVSREKKERFSLILESASTNQTSMYLCASIPRDYSYEQYFGPGTRLTVT.

The V call is TRBV6-1, the J call TRBJ1-3; no definite D call. V was clipped by 0 bases and J by 0 bases, with 12 bases between them. Germline CDR1 reads MNHNS; CDR2 reads SASEGT. The CDR3 covers 17 residues. CDR3 coding DNA: TGTGCCAGCAGTGAAGCAACGGGGTCTAGCTCTGGAAACACCATATATTTT. Translating gives CASSEATGSSSGNTIYF.